This T cell receptor (beta chain) was retrieved from a study of blood T cell repertoires in COVID-19. Study at large: T cells, B-cell-depleted T cells, or PBMCs supplied cDNA or gDNA.

Method: immunoSEQ multiplex PCR; TCRdb's copy keeps in-frame clones and lacks some. The sample contains around 310,000 clones, around 90% of which appear only once. This CDR3 has 15 amino acids. Germline values: CDR1 LGHNA, CDR2 YNFKEQ. The ends were cut back, 1 base at V and 8 bases at J, with 17 bases in the middle. This TCR came from a woman aged 35 to 49 with COVID-19, enrolled during active disease. This sequence joins TRBV4-2 and TRBJ1-2; D is possibly TRBD1 (5 bases). Sequences were obtained from peripheral blood. CDR3 protein: CASSQGAATGAGYTF. CDR3 sequence (DNA): TGTGCCAGCAGCCAAGGGGCGGCAACAGGAGCAGGCTACACCTTC.